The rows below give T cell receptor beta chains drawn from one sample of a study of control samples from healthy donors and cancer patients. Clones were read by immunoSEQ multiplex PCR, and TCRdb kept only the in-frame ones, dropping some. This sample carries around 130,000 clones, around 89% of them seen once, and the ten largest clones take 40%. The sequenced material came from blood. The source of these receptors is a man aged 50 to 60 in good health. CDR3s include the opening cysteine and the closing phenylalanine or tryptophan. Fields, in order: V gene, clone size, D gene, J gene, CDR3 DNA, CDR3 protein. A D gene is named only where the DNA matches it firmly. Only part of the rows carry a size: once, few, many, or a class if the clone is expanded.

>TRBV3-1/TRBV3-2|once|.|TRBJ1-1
TGTGCCAGCAGCCAAGTGGTAGGGAACACTGAAGCTTTCTTT
CASSQVVGNTEAFF
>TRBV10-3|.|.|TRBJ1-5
TGTGCCATCAGTGACAGGAGACTTAATCAGCCCCAGCATTTT
CAISDRRLNQPQHF
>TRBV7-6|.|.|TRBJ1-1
TGTGCCAGCAGCTTAGTGGGGCTATCCATGAACACTGAAGCTTTCTTT
CASSLVGLSMNTEAFF
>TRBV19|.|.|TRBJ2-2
TGTGCCAGTAGTATACCCCGCAAGAGTAACGCCGGGGAGCTGTTTTTT
CASSIPRKSNAGELFF
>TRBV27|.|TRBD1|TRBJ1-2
TGTGCCAGCAGTTTCCTTCGGACAGGGGGAGGCTATGGCTACACCTTC
CASSFLRTGGGYGYTF
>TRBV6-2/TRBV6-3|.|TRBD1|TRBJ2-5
TGTGCCAGCAGCGGACAGGGCCGAAAGACCCAGTACTTC
CASSGQGRKTQYF
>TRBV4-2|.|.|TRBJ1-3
TGTGCCAGCAGCCGTGGGGGCCCCTCTGGAAACACCATATATTTT
CASSRGGPSGNTIYF
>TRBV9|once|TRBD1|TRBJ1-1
TGTGCCAGCAGCGATCCTAACAGGGGGCCCAACACTGAAGCTTTCTTT
CASSDPNRGPNTEAFF
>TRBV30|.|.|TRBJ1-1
TGTGCCTGGAGGGGGGCAGGGGACACTGAAGCTTTCTTT
CAWRGAGDTEAFF
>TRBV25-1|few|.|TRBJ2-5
TGTGCCAGCAGTGAATCGAGGGGAGGAGAGACCCAGTACTTC
CASSESRGGETQYF
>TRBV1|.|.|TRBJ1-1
TGCACCAGCAGCCAAGAGGATTGGCCCTCAATGCGGAACACTGAAGCTTTCTTT
CTSSQEDWPSMRNTEAFF
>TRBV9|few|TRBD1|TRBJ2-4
TGTGCCAGCAGCGAAGGGACAGAAAAAGGAGCCAAAAACATTCAGTACTTC
CASSEGTEKGAKNIQYF
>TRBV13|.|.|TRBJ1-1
TGTGCCAGCAGCACTGCCAGGTTGAACACTGAAGCTTTCTTT
CASSTARLNTEAFF
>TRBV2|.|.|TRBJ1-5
TGTGCCAGCAGTGGAGGAGGGGACCGCAATCAGCCCCAGCATTTT
CASSGGGDRNQPQHF
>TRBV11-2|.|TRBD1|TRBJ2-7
TGTGCCAGCAGCTTAACAGGGGGTAGCTCCTACGAGCAGTACTTC
CASSLTGGSSYEQYF
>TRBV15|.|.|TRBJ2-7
TGTGCCACCAGCAGAGCCCCGTCCCTGGAGCAGTACTTC
CATSRAPSLEQYF
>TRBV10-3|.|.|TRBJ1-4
TGTGCCATCAGTGCGGGGGGATTTAATGAAAAACTGTTTTTT
CAISAGGFNEKLFF
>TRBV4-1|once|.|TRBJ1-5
TGCGCCAGCAGTCCACTCGGAGATAGCAATCAGCCCCAGCATTTT
CASSPLGDSNQPQHF
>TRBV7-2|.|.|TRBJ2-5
TGTGCCAGCAGCTCCCATACAGGGCCAGGGAGGGAGACCCAGTACTTC
CASSSHTGPGRETQYF
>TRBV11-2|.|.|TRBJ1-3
TGTGCCAGCAGATTCTCGACCTCAGAGGGGGTGAGGGGAAACACCATATATTTT
CASRFSTSEGVRGNTIYF
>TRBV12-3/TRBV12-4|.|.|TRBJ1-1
TGTGCCAGCAGTTTAAGGCAGAACACTGAAGCTTTCTTT
CASSLRQNTEAFF
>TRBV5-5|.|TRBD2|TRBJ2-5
TGTGCCAGCAGCTTGGCAGCGGGGGGGCCCCTTGGAGAGACCCAGTACTTC
CASSLAAGGPLGETQYF
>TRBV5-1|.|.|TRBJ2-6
TGCGCCAGCAGCTTATACCAAAGGGGGACTGAGGCCAACGTCCTGACTTTC
CASSLYQRGTEANVLTF
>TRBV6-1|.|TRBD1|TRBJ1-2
TGTGCCAGCAGTGAGTCCAGCGACAGGGACGGCTACACCTTC
CASSESSDRDGYTF
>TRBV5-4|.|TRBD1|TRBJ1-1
TGTGCCAGCAGCCAGGGACAGGGTATGGACACTGAAGCTTTCTTT
CASSQGQGMDTEAFF
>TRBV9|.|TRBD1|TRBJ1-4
TGTGCCAGCAGCGCCAGGACAGGCGCTTCCTCCAATAATGAAAAACTGTTTTTT
CASSARTGASSNNEKLFF
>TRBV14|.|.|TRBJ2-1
TGTGCCAGCAGCCAAGTACTGGCCGGGATGGGCTACAATGAGCAGTTCTTC
CASSQVLAGMGYNEQFF
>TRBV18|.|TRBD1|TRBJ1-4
TGTGCCAGCTCACGAGGGGGCACTAATGAAAAACTGTTTTTT
CASSRGGTNEKLFF
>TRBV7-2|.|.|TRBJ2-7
TGTGCCAGCAGCTTAGACGGGGGAAACTACGAGCAGTACTTC
CASSLDGGNYEQYF
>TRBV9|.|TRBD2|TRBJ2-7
TGTGCCAGCAGCGCCCAGACTAGCGGGGGGGCTTCCGAGCAGTACTTC
CASSAQTSGGASEQYF
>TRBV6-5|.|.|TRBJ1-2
TGTGCCAGCAGTTATGGGGGGCAAAATGGCTACACCTTC
CASSYGGQNGYTF
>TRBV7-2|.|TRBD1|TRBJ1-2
TGTGCCAGCAGCTCCCGGGACAGTGGGGCAATCTATGGCTACACCTTC
CASSSRDSGAIYGYTF
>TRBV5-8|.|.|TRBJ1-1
TGTGCCAGCAGAGAATCGGTGAACACTGAAGCTTTCTTT
CASRESVNTEAFF
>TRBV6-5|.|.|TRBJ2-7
TGTGCCAGCAGTACACAGGGCTACGAGCAGTACTTC
CASSTQGYEQYF
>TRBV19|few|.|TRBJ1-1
TGTGCCAGTAGTATGGAGCAGAGGAGGTTTAACACTGAAGCTTTCTTT
CASSMEQRRFNTEAFF
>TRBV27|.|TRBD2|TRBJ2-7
TGTGCCAGCAGTTCCTCGGGAGGGCTTGACGAGCAGTACTTC
CASSSSGGLDEQYF
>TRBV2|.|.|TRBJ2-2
TGTGCCAGCAGGCCCCCGGGGGTCCGCACCGGGGAGCTGTTTTTT
CASRPPGVRTGELFF
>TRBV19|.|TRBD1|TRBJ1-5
TGTGCCAGTACTTCCGACGGCCAGGGGGCCACGGAGCCCCAGCATTTT
CASTSDGQGATEPQHF
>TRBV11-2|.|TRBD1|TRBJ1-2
TGTGCCAGCAGCTTAGATAGGGGACAGGGAATCTATGGCTACACCTTC
CASSLDRGQGIYGYTF
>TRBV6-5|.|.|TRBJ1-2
TGTGCCAGCAGTTACGATTCACAGTATGGCTACACCTTC
CASSYDSQYGYTF
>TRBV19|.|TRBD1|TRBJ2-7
TGTGCCAGTAGTCCCACGGGACAGGGGTCGTACGAGCAGTACTTC
CASSPTGQGSYEQYF
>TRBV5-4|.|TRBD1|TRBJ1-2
TGTGCCAGCAGATGGGGGACAGAGAATGGCTACACCTTC
CASRWGTENGYTF
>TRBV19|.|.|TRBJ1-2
TGTGCCAGTAGGGAAACGGACGACTATGGCTACACCTTC
CASRETDDYGYTF
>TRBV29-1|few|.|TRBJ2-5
TGCAGCGGGGAACAGGGAATGGAGACCCAGTACTTC
CSGEQGMETQYF
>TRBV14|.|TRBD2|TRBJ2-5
TGTGCCAGCAGCCAAGGGGGACTAGCCCTCGAGACCCAGTACTTC
CASSQGGLALETQYF
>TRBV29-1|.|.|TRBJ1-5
TGCAGCGTTGGAGGGACAATCAGCAATCAGCCCCAGCATTTT
CSVGGTISNQPQHF
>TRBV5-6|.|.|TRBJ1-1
TGTGCCAGCAGCTTGGGGAGGAACACTGAAGCTTTCTTT
CASSLGRNTEAFF
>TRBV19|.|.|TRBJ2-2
TGTGCCAGTAAGCAGGAGACGAACACCGGGGAGCTGTTTTTT
CASKQETNTGELFF
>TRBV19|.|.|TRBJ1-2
TGTGCCAGTAGTACCCCGCTCCAAAACTATGGCTACACCTTC
CASSTPLQNYGYTF
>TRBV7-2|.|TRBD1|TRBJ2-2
TGTGCCAGCAGCTTACCTTACAGGGGGCGGACCGGGGAGCTGTTTTTT
CASSLPYRGRTGELFF
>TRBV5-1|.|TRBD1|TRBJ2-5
TGCGCCAGCAGCCTGGGACAGGGGCGAGAGACCCAGTACTTC
CASSLGQGRETQYF
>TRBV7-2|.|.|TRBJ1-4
TGTGCCAGCAGCTTAAGGGCCAGTTATGAAAAACTGTTTTTT
CASSLRASYEKLFF
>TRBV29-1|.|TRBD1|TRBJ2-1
TGCAGCGTTGAAATCCCCAATTATTGGACAGGGGGCTACAATGAGCAGTTCTTC
CSVEIPNYWTGGYNEQFF
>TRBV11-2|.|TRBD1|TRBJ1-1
TGTGCCAGCAGCCCCTGGACAGGCCCCAACACTGAAGCTTTCTTT
CASSPWTGPNTEAFF
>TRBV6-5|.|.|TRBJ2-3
TGTGCCAGCACCCTAAGAAGCACAGATACGCAGTATTTT
CASTLRSTDTQYF
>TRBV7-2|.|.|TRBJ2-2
TGTGCCAGCAGCTTAAGAGCGGAGAACACCGGGGAGCTGTTTTTT
CASSLRAENTGELFF
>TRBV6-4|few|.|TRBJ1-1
TGTGCCAGCAGTGACACGGGGAACACTGAAGCTTTCTTT
CASSDTGNTEAFF
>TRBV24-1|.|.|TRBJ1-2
TGTGCCACCAGTGATTTGAACGCAGGGTACGGCTACACCTTC
CATSDLNAGYGYTF